This entry lists 31 T cell receptor beta chains sequenced from one sample in a study of T cell repertoires in cytomegalovirus infection. One entry per CDR3 protein results from TCRdb running MiXCR on the reads. The sample lists about 740,000 distinct CDR3 sequences, 35% to 45% occurring once. Sequenced sample: PBMCs. These receptors all stem from a human donor in good health (CMV status not recorded). Some clones in this sample may be carry-over from other donors' samples.

This chain uses TRBV5-5 with TRBJ2-2; D perhaps matches TRBD2 (6 bases). V was trimmed by 0 bases and J by 4 bases, leaving 16 bases between them. The CDR3 sequence is 17 residues long. From germline, CDR1 is SGHKS and CDR2 YYEKEE (reference sequence). CDR3 residues: CASSLAVVWEATGELFF. In nucleotides, the CDR3 is TGTGCCAGCAGCTTGGCCGTCGTGTGGGAGGCCACCGGGGAGCTGTTTTTT.

The V call is TRBV4-1, the J call TRBJ2-3; 9 bases fit TRBD1. This CDR3 is 17 amino acids long. Germline values: CDR1 MGHRA, CDR2 YSYEKL. The trim removed 3 bases at V and 2 bases at J, leaving 9 bases unmatched. The CDR3 nucleotides read TGCGCCAGCAGCCAGACCCCGGGACAGGGCCTCACAGATACGCAGTATTTT. Amino acid sequence: CASSQTPGQGLTDTQYF.

This clonotype was counted only a few times. The chain recombines TRBV5-8 with TRBJ1-1, with TRBD1 as a possible D gene (5 bases). The V gene lost 4 bases and the J gene lost 0 bases, with 16 bases spanning the gap. The CDR3 is 16 residues long. Per the germline V gene, CDR1 is SGHTS and CDR2 is YDEGEE. The CDR3, as DNA: TGTGCCAGCAGCCCGGATCCGGGACGGATGAACACTGAAGCTTTCTTT. Protein: CASSPDPGRMNTEAFF.

Of note for this clonotype: An end of the junction differs from the germline gene, which may be a read error. The V gene is TRBV28, the J gene TRBJ2-7; 14 bases match TRBD2. Germline V lookup: CDR1 MDHEN, CDR2 SYDVKM. This CDR3 comprises 18 residues. CDR3 sequence (DNA): TGTGCCAGCACCAGAACCGGGACTAGCGGGAGACTTTCCTACGATCAGTACTTC. It yields the protein CASTRTGTSGRLSYDQYF.

This chain links TRBV28 with TRBJ2-3; TRBD2 aligns across 10 bases. This CDR3 has 20 amino acids. Trimming at V came to 9 bases and at J to 2 bases, leaving 23 bases not matched to a gene. Germline CDR1 MDHEN, CDR2 SYDVKM. The CDR3 region is CASRSMGPKRGGSITDTQYF. CDR3 DNA sequence: TGTGCCAGTCGATCTATGGGGCCTAAGCGGGGGGGCTCAATCACAGATACGCAGTATTTT.

CDR3 protein: CASSQVGSNTDTQYF. The CDR3 coding sequence is TGCGCCAGCAGCCAAGTCGGATCAAACACAGATACGCAGTATTTT. This chain links TRBV4-1 with TRBJ2-3, with D unclear. The CDR3 has 15 residues. Germline loops: CDR1 MGHRA, CDR2 YSYEKL. The ends were cut back, 1 base at V and 2 bases at J, with 10 bases in the middle.

A few counts support this clonotype. The rearrangement links TRBV27 to TRBJ2-7, with TRBD1 matching 11 bases. The CDR3 contains 14 residues. V gave up 5 bases and J gave up 5 bases; unmatched junction bases: 5. Looked up from germline, CDR1 is MNHEY and CDR2 is SMNVEV (reference sequence). DNA of the CDR3: TGTGCCAGCAGTCCCGGGACAGGGGGGCACGAGCAGTACTTC. Protein sequence: CASSPGTGGHEQYF.

V usage is TRBV18 and J usage is TRBJ2-1; no definite D call. V lost 3 bases and J 7 bases, leaving 10 bases between the germline ends. The germline V gene encodes CDR1 KGHSH and CDR2 LQKENI. CDR3 length: 13 amino acids. CDR3 amino acids: CASSPERGNEQFF. The DNA for the CDR3 is TGTGCCAGCTCACCCGAACGCGGAAATGAGCAGTTCTTC.

The chain links TRBV23-1 to TRBJ2-7; D remains unclear. TRBV23-1 is sorted into the ORF group, with uncertain function. V was shortened by 7 bases and J by 4 bases, with 2 bases between the two germline ends. This CDR3 region has 9 residues. The CDR3 reads CASIYEQYF. The CDR3 DNA reads TGCGCCAGCATTTACGAGCAGTACTTC.

J is TRBJ1-1 and V is TRBV7-2; weak D call: TRBD1 (6 bases). From germline, CDR1 is SGHTA and CDR2 FQGNSA. V lost 6 bases and J lost 8, with 19 bases in between. CDR3 length equals 14 residues. CDR3: CASSRDTLRSEAFF. CDR3 nucleotides: TGTGCCAGCAGTCGGGACACACTCAGGTCGGAAGCTTTCTTT.

Concerning this clonotype: A read error is likely, as this CDR3 ends without the conserved phenylalanine or tryptophan. This sequence joins TRBV18 and TRBJ1-1; D not certain. Germline-derived CDR1 and CDR2 are KGHSH and LQKENI. Trimming shortened V by 1 base and J by 1 base, and 7 bases separated the two germline ends. There are 14 residues in the CDR3. The chain's CDR3 is CASSPRSGNTEAFC. The DNA for the CDR3 is TGTGCCAGCTCACCACGTTCAGGGAACACTGAAGCTTTCTGT.

This clonotype was seen repeatedly, ten times or more. The chain has TRBV6-1 and TRBJ2-7; 10 bases line up with TRBD1. J was trimmed by 0 bases and V by 6 bases; bases with no gene match: 5. CDR3 length equals 15 residues. Germline V lookup: CDR1 MNHNS, CDR2 SASEGT. In nucleotides, the CDR3 is TGTGCCAGCAGCCGGGGACAGGGGAGCTCCTACGAGCAGTACTTC. Its protein product is CASSRGQGSSYEQYF.

V gene TRBV12-3 or TRBV12-4 combines with J gene TRBJ2-3; 8 bases agree with TRBD1. The trim removed 5 bases at V and 4 bases at J, leaving 11 bases unmatched. This CDR3 has 16 residues. CDR3 bases: TGTGCCAGCAGTCCTCAGGGGGCGCATCGGGCAGATACGCAGTATTTT. The encoded protein is CASSPQGAHRADTQYF.

The genes are TRBV12-3 or TRBV12-4 and TRBJ1-2, with D hard to call. The V gene lost 2 bases and the J gene lost 8 bases, with 12 bases spanning the gap. The CDR3 spans 13 residues. In DNA form, the CDR3 reads TGTGCCAGCAGTTTATCTGCGGCGGGCGGCTACACCTTC. Translated, it gives CASSLSAAGGYTF.

CDR3 DNA sequence: TGTGCCAGCAGCTTAGTCGGTGAGCGTCAAGCTTTCTTT. Protein: CASSLVGERQAFF. The rearrangement uses TRBV7-2 and TRBJ1-1; D is unresolved. This CDR3 comprises 13 residues. Germline V gives CDR1 SGHTA, CDR2 FQGNSA. V was clipped by 1 base and J by 9 bases, with 12 bases between them.

This clonotype has more than one count but fewer than ten. The gene calls are TRBV6-5 and TRBJ1-2; possible D gene TRBD1, 5 bases. CDR3 length: 14 amino acids. CDR1 is MNHEY, CDR2 SVGAGI, per germline. The ends were cut back, 5 bases at V and 2 bases at J, with 12 bases in the middle. CDR3 sequence: CASSTTALNYGYTF. The CDR3 DNA sequence: TGTGCCAGCAGTACGACAGCACTCAACTATGGCTACACCTTC.

This clonotype was picked up a small number of times. The J gene is TRBJ2-3, the V gene TRBV28; 7 positions match TRBD1. The CDR3 sequence is 15 residues long. CDR1 is MDHEN, CDR2 SYDVKM, per germline. Germline trimming cut 5 bases from V and 0 bases from J; bases unmatched to any gene: 5. The CDR3, as DNA: TGTGCCAGCAGTCCATCGGACAGGAGCACAGATACGCAGTATTTT. Translation gives CASSPSDRSTDTQYF.

V is TRBV11-2 and J is TRBJ2-3, with D tentatively TRBD1 (6 bases). The germline CDR1 and CDR2 sequences are SGHAT and FQNNGV. V was shortened by 5 bases and J by 2 bases, with 14 bases between the two germline ends. CDR3 size: 15 residues. CDR3 in DNA: TGTGCCAGCAGCACCATGACAGGTCTCACAGATACGCAGTATTTT. It encodes CASSTMTGLTDTQYF.

This chain uses TRBV6-1 with TRBJ2-3, with 7 bases aligning to TRBD2. CDR1 and CDR2 (germline): MNHNS, SASEGT. Losses at the gene ends were 2 bases for V and 3 bases for J; bases not matched to a gene: 8. This CDR3 spans 16 amino acids. The CDR3, as DNA: TGTGCCAGCAGTGAAAGACTAGCCACGAGAACAGATACGCAGTATTTT. Translated: CASSERLATRTDTQYF.

This clonotype was counted between two and nine times. CDR3 residues: CASSLKWGELFF. CDR3 coding DNA: TGTGCCAGCAGCTTAAAGTGGGGGGAGCTGTTTTTT. The V gene is TRBV11-3, the J gene TRBJ2-2, with unresolved D. Deletions cut 2 bases from V and 8 bases from J, with 6 bases between. CDR1 and CDR2 from the germline V gene are SGHNT and YENEEA. This CDR3 spans 12 amino acids.

In its sample, this clonotype was seen a few times. The chain carries TRBV7-9 and TRBJ1-1, with 8 bases identical to TRBD1. Unmatched junction bases numbered 7, after V lost 3 bases and J lost 4 bases. The CDR3 spans 15 residues. Germline V lookup: CDR1 SEHNR, CDR2 FQNEAQ (reference sequence). The CDR3 nucleotides read TGTGCCAGCAGCTTCCCAGGGGGCGCGGGCACTGAAGCTTTCTTT. The encoded protein is CASSFPGGAGTEAFF.

The CDR3 DNA reads TGTGCCAGCAGCATGATGGGACTAGCGGGAGGGCCCATAGAGACCCAGTACTTC. Its translation is CASSMMGLAGGPIETQYF. V usage is TRBV5-8 and J usage is TRBJ2-5; 16 nucleotides align to TRBD2. The germline CDR1 and CDR2 sequences are SGHTS and YDEGEE. V lost 4 bases and J lost 4; bases outside the gene matches: 10. The CDR3 loop spans 18 amino acids. Full variable domain (remainder filled in from reference TRBV5-8 and TRBJ2-5): EAGVTQSPTHLIKTRGQQATLRCSPISGHTSVYWYQQALGLGLQFLLWYDEGEERNRGNFPPRFSGRQFPNYSSELNVNALELEDSALYLCASSMMGLAGGPIETQYFGPGTRLLVL.

V is TRBV20-1 and J is TRBJ1-5; D possibly corresponds to TRBD1 (5 bases). V lost 0 bases and J lost 6, with 12 bases in between. Germline V gives CDR1 DFQATT, CDR2 SNEGSKA (reference sequence). This CDR3 spans 14 amino acids. As DNA, the CDR3 is TGCAGTGCTAGAGATAGTTCAGGGCGTCAGCCCCAGCATTTT. The encoded protein is CSARDSSGRQPQHF.

CDR3 DNA: TGCAGTGCTAGAGGCCCCTTTGCGGGAGGTAGAGGGGGCACAGATACGCAGTATTTT. Its translation is CSARGPFAGGRGGTDTQYF. The chain links TRBV20-1 to TRBJ2-3; 8 positions match TRBD2. This CDR3 has 19 amino acids. V lost 1 base to trimming and J lost 1 base; unmatched junction nucleotides: 16. The V gene's germline CDR1 is DFQATT and CDR2 SNEGSKA (reference sequence).

CDR3 sequence: CASRPRLAGGRDEQFF. In DNA form, the CDR3 reads TGCGCCAGCCGCCCCCGACTAGCGGGGGGGCGCGATGAGCAGTTCTTC. The V gene is TRBV5-1, the J gene TRBJ2-1; 14 positions agree with TRBD2. The CDR3 consists of 16 residues. Germline V gene sequence: CDR1 SGHRS, CDR2 YFSETQ. V was clipped by 7 bases and J by 8 bases; unmatched bases: 11.

V usage is TRBV7-6 and J usage is TRBJ1-1; possible D gene TRBD1, 5 bases. CDR3 length: 12 amino acids. Germline assignment: CDR1 SGHVS and CDR2 FNYEAQ. V lost 6 bases, J lost 5 bases, and 10 bases lay in between. CDR3 amino acids: CASRDKGTEAFF. The DNA for the CDR3 is TGTGCCAGCAGGGACAAAGGAACTGAAGCTTTCTTT.

This clonotype has at least ten counts. The chain uses TRBV7-2 and TRBJ2-6; 7 bases align to TRBD1. The J segment lost 3 bases and the V segment lost 5 bases, leaving 16 bases of the junction unmatched. CDR3 length equals 19 residues. The germline CDR1 and CDR2 sequences are SGHTA and FQGNSA. CDR3 region: CASSPSGGAVRVGANVLTF. CDR3 sequence (DNA): TGTGCCAGCAGCCCGTCAGGGGGTGCAGTTAGGGTTGGGGCCAACGTCCTGACTTTC.

V usage is TRBV15 and J usage is TRBJ2-5; 9 nucleotides match TRBD1. CDR3 length equals 17 residues. Trimming at V came to 5 bases and at J to 5 bases, leaving 15 bases not matched to a gene. CDR1 and CDR2 from the germline V gene are LNHNV and YYDKDF (reference sequence). CDR3 amino acids: CATSRNLGQGGTETQYF. Here the CDR3 DNA reads TGTGCCACCAGCCGCAACTTGGGACAGGGCGGAACGGAGACCCAGTACTTC.

Worth noting for this clonotype: A junction end diverges from the germline sequence, so it may reflect a read error. V usage is TRBV28 and J usage is TRBJ2-3; possible D gene TRBD2, 5 bases. CDR1 MDHEN and CDR2 SYDVKM come from the germline V gene. The CDR3 is 14 residues long. CDR3 in amino acids: CANSLWARADTQYF. CDR3 nucleotide sequence: TGTGCCAACAGTTTATGGGCGAGGGCAGATACGCAGTATTTT. Together with reference TRBV28 and TRBJ2-3, the CDR3 gives the full variable domain: DVKVTQSSRYLVKRTGEKVFLECVQDMDHENMFWYRQDPGLGLRLIYFSYDVKMKEKGDIPEGYSVSREKKERFSLILESASTNQTSMYLCANSLWARADTQYFGPGTRLTVL.

J is TRBJ2-3 and V is TRBV29-1; 10 nucleotides agree with TRBD1. The germline CDR1 and CDR2 sequences are SQVTM and ANQGSEA. The ends lost 7 bases at V and 4 bases at J; junction bases unmatched: 5. This CDR3 spans 13 amino acids. The CDR3 is CSDRQGAADTQYF. CDR3 sequence (DNA): TGCAGCGACAGACAGGGGGCCGCAGATACGCAGTATTTT.

The chain uses TRBV10-1 and TRBJ2-2; D call uncertain. The CDR3 runs to 13 residues. V was clipped by 8 bases and J by 0 bases, with 7 bases between them. CDR1 and CDR2 (germline): WNHNN, SYGVQD (reference sequence). CDR3 amino acids: CASANPNTGELFF. DNA for the CDR3: TGCGCCAGCGCCAACCCGAACACCGGGGAGCTGTTTTTT.